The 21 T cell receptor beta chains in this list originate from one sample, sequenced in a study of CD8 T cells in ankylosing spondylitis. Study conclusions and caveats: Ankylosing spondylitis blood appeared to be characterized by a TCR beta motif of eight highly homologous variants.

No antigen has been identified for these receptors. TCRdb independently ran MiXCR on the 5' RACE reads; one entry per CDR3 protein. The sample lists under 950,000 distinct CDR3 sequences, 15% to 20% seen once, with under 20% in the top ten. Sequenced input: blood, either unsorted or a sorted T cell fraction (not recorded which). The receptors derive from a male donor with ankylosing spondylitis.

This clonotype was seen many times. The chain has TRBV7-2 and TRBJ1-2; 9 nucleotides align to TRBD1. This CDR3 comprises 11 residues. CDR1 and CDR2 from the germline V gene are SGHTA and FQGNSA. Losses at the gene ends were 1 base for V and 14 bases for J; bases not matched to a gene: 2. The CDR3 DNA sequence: TGTGCCAGCAGCTTAGGGACAGGGGTAACCTTC. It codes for CASSLGTGVTF.

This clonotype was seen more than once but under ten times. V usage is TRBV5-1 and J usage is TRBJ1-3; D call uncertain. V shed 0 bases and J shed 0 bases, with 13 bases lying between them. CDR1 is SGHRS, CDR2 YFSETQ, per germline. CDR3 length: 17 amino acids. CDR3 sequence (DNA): TGCGCCAGCAGCTTGGGCCTAGGACGTCGCTCTGGAAACACCATATATTTT. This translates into CASSLGLGRRSGNTIYF.

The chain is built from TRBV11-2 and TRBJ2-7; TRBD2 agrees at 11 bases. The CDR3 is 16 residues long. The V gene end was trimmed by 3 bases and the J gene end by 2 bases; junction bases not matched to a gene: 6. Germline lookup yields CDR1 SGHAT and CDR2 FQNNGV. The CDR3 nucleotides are TGTGCCAGCAGCTTCCCCGGGACTAGCGGCACCTACGAGCAGTACTTC. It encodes CASSFPGTSGTYEQYF.

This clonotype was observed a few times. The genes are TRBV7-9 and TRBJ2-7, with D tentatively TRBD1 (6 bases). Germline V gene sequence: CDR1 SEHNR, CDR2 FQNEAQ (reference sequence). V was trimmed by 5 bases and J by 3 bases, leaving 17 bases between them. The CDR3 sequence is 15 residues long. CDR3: CASSPHRDTVYEQYF. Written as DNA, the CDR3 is TGTGCCAGCAGCCCGCACCGGGACACTGTCTACGAGCAGTACTTC.

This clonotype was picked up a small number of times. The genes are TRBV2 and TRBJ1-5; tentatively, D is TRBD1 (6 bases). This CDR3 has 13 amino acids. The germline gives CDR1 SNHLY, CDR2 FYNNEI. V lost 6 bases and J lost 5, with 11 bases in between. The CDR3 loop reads CASRPDSHQPQHF. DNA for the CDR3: TGTGCCAGCAGGCCGGACAGTCATCAGCCCCAGCATTTT.

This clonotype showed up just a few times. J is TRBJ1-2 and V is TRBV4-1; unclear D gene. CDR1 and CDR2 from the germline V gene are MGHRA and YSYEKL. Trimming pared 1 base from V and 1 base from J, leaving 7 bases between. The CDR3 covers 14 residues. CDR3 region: CASSQVIDNYGYTF. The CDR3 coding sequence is TGCGCCAGCAGCCAAGTAATAGATAACTATGGCTACACCTTC.

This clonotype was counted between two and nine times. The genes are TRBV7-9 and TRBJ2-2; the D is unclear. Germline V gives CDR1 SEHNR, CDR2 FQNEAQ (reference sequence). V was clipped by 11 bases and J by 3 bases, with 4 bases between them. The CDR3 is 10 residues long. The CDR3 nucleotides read TGTGCCGGCTACACCGGGGAGCTGTTTTTT. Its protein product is CAGYTGELFF. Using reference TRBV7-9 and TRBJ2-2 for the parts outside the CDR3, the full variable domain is DTGVSQNPRHKITKRGQNVTFRCDPISEHNRLYWYRQTLGQGPEFLTYFQNEAQLEKSRLLSDRFSAERPKGSFSTLEIQRTEQGDSAMYLCAGYTGELFFGEGSRLTVL.

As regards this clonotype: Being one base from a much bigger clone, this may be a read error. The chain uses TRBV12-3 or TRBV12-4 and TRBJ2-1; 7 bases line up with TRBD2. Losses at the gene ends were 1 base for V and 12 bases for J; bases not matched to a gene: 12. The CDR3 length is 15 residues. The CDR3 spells CASSLGGSPRVRQFF. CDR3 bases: TGTGCCAGCAGTTTAGGCGGGAGCCCCCGGGTTCGGCAGTTCTTC.

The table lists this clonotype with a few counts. The CDR3 loop is CASSLVGGVGSSGYEQYF. DNA of the CDR3: TGTGCCAGCAGTTTGGTCGGAGGGGTAGGGAGTTCGGGCTACGAGCAGTACTTC. This sequence joins TRBV12-3 or TRBV12-4 and TRBJ2-7; tentative D call: TRBD2 (6 bases). The CDR3 extends over 18 amino acids. The V end lost 3 bases, the J end lost 3 bases, and 24 bases lay between the germline ends.

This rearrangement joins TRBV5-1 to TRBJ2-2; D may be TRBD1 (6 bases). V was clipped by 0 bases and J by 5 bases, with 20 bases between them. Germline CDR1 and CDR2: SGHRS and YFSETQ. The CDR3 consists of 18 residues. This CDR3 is CASSLERGTSRWTGELFF. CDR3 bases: TGCGCCAGCAGCTTGGAGAGGGGGACCTCCCGGTGGACCGGGGAGCTGTTTTTT.

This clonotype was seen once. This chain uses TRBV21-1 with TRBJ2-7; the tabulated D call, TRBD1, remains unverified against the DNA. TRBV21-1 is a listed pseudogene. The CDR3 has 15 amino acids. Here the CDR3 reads CASSIGRGTSYEQYF. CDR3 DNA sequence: TGTGCCAGCAGCATTGGCAGGGGAACCTCCTACGAGCAGTACTTC.

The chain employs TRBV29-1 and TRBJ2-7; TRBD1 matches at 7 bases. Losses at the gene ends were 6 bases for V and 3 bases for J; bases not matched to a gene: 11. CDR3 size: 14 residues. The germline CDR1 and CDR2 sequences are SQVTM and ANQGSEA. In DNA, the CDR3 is TGCAGCGTCGGCGACAGGGACCTAATCTACGAGCAGTACTTC. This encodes CSVGDRDLIYEQYF.

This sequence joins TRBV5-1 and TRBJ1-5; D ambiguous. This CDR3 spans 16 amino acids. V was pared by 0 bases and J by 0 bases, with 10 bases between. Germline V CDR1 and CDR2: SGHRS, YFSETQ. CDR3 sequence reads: CASSLEGIYSNQPQHF. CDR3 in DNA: TGCGCCAGCAGCTTGGAGGGAATTTATAGCAATCAGCCCCAGCATTTT.

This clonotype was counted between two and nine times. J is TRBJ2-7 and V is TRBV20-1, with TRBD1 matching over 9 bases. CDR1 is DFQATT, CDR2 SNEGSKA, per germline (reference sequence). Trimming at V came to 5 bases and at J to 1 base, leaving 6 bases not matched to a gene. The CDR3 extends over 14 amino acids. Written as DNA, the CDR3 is TGCAGTGCTCGTAGGACAGGGGTGTCCTACGAGCAGTACTTC. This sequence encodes CSARRTGVSYEQYF.

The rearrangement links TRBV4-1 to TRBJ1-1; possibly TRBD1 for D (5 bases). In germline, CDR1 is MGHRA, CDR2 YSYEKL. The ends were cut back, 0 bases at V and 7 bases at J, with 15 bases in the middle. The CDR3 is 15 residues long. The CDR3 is CASSQEDTGRFEAFF. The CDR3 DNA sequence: TGCGCCAGCAGCCAAGAGGACACCGGGCGATTTGAAGCTTTCTTT.

The CDR3 sequence is CASHPRGSSYEQYF. In DNA, the CDR3 is TGTGCGAGCCACCCCCGCGGGAGCTCCTACGAGCAGTACTTC. The chain couples TRBV12-3 or TRBV12-4 to TRBJ2-7; 7 positions agree with TRBD2. This CDR3 comprises 14 residues.

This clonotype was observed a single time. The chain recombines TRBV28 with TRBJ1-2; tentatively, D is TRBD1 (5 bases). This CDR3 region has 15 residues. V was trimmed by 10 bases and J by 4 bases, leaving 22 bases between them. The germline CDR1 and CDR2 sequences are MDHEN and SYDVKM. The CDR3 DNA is TGTGCCACCGGAGGCGGGGATCTTGGGGCCTATGGCTACACCTTC. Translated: CATGGGDLGAYGYTF.

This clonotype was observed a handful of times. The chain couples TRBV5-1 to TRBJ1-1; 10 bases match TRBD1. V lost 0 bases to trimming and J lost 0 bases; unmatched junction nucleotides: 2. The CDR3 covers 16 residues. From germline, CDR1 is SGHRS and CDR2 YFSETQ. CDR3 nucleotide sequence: TGCGCCAGCAGCTTGGAGACAGGGGGCATGAACACTGAAGCTTTCTTT. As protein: CASSLETGGMNTEAFF. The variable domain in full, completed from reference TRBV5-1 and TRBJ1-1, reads KAGVTQTPRYLIKTRGQQVTLSCSPISGHRSVSWYQQTPGQGLQFLFEYFSETQRNKGNFPGRFSGRQFSNSRSEMNVSTLELGDSALYLCASSLETGGMNTEAFFGQGTRLTVV.

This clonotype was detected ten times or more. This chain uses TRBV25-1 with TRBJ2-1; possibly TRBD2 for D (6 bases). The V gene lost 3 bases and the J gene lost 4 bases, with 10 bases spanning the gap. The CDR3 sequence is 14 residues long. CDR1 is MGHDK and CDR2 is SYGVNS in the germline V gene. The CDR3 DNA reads TGTGCCAGCAGTGAGGAGGGGACTTACAATGAGCAGTTCTTC. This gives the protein CASSEEGTYNEQFF.

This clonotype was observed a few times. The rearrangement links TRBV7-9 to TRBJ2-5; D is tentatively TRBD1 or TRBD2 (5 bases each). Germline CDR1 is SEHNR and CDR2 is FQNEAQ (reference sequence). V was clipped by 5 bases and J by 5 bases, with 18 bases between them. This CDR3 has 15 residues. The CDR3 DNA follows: TGTGCCAGCAGCCCAGGGATCGGGGATAGGGAGACCCAGTACTTC. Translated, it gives CASSPGIGDRETQYF.

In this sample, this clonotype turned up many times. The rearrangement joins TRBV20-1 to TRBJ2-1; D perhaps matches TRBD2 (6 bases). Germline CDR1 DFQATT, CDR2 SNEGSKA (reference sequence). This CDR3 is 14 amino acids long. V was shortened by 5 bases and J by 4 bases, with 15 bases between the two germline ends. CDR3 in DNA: TGCAGTGCTCCCCAGCGGGCGAGGTACAATGAGCAGTTCTTC. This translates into CSAPQRARYNEQFF.